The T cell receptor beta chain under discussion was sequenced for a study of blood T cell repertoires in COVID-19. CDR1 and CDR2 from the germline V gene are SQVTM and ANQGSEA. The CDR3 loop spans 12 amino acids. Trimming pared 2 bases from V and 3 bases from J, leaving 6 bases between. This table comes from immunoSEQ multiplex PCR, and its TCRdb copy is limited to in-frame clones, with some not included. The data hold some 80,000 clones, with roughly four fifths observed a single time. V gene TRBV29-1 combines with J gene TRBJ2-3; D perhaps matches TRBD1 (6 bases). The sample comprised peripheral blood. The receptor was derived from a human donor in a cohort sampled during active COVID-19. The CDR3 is CSVEQGTDTQYF. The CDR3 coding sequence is TGCAGCGTTGAACAGGGGACAGATACGCAGTATTTT.